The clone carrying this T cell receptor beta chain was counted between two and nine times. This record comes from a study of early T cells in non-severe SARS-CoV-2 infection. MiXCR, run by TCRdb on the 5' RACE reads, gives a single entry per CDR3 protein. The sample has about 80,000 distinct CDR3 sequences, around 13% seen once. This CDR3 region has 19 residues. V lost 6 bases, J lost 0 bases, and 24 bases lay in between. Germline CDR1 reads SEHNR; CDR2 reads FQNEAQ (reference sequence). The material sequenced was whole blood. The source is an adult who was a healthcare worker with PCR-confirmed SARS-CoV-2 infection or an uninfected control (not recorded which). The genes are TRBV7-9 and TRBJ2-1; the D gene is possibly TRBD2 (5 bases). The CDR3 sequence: CASRPAAPLALASYNEQFF. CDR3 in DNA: TGTGCCAGCAGGCCCGCCGCGCCGCTAGCCCTCGCCTCCTACAATGAGCAGTTCTTC.